The 2 T cell receptor beta chains listed next were all sequenced from one sample in a study of shared clonotypes between healthy human individuals. The assay was immunoSEQ multiplex PCR, and TCRdb's table has in-frame clones only and misses some. The sample shows roughly 1,500,000 clones, approximately 98% of them seen only once. The source material was naive CD4+ T cells sorted from blood. Subset specified: CD45RA+ positively selected. Receptors were obtained from a man aged 25 to 40 in good health.

The V gene is TRBV2, the J gene TRBJ1-5; the D is unclear. The germline CDR1 and CDR2 sequences are SNHLY and FYNNEI. V lost 5 bases and J 1 base, leaving 12 bases between the germline ends. This CDR3 region has 15 residues. The DNA of the CDR3 is TGTGCCAGCAGTTCGGCAGGTCTCAGCAATCAGCCCCAGCATTTT. This translates into CASSSAGLSNQPQHF.

This clone was seen just once. The chain employs TRBV7-9 and TRBJ1-1; D unclear. CDR1 and CDR2 (germline): SEHNR, FQNEAQ (reference sequence). V was clipped by 3 bases and J by 5 bases, with 7 bases between them. There are 12 residues in the CDR3. The CDR3 spells CASSLAETEAFF. DNA of the CDR3: TGTGCCAGCAGCTTGGCTGAGACTGAAGCTTTCTTT.